The 3 T cell receptor beta chains given below trace back to one sample, sequenced in a study of blood T cell repertoires in COVID-19. Clones were read by immunoSEQ multiplex PCR, and TCRdb kept only the in-frame ones, dropping some. Of around 250,000 clones in the sample, approximately 88% are singletons; the top ten hold 9.5% to 13%. Material: peripheral blood. These receptors were collected from a woman in her 70s with COVID-19, enrolled during active disease.

The J gene is TRBJ1-2, the V gene TRBV12-3 or TRBV12-4, with no clear D. This CDR3 is 13 amino acids long. The V end was cut by 3 bases, the J end by 1 base, with 6 bases between. CDR3 nucleotides: TGTGCCAGCAGTTTGCGGGATAACTATGGCTACACCTTC. Its translation is CASSLRDNYGYTF.

The V gene is TRBV28, the J gene TRBJ1-1; unclear D gene. The length of the CDR3 is 15 residues. V was pared by 0 bases and J by 0 bases, with 8 bases between. From germline, CDR1 is MDHEN and CDR2 SYDVKM. The CDR3 nucleotides are TGTGCCAGCAGTTTATGGCGGATCATGAACACTGAAGCTTTCTTT. Its protein product is CASSLWRIMNTEAFF.

This chain joins TRBV6-6 and TRBJ1-5; 10 nucleotides align to TRBD1. This CDR3 is 14 amino acids long. CDR1 is MNHNY and CDR2 is SVGAGI in the germline V gene (reference sequence). The junction had 3 bases not matched to a gene; V was cut back by 6 bases and J by 4 bases. CDR3 nucleotide sequence: TGTGCCAGCAGCGGACAGGGGGTTAATCAGCCCCAGCATTTT. This codes for CASSGQGVNQPQHF.